The 19 T cell receptor beta chains below all came from one sample that was sequenced in a study of T cells in Graves' hyperthyroidism and ophthalmopathy (dated by TCRdb to between 2018 and 2021). The library was generated by multiplex PCR. Sequencing was carried out with an Illumina HiSeq 2000. The TCR beta CDR3 regions were amplified from the RNA transcripts. A first-round RT-PCR of the TCR CDR3 used the HTBI primer set with the Qiagen OneStep RT-PCR kit. TCRdb reran the public reads through fastp at Q25 and MiXCR, keeping productive beta chains. Under each unique CDR3 protein, matching rows form one entry showing the most common genes and DNA. The sample has a few hundred thousand distinct CDR3 sequences on record, roughly 15% of them singletons. 13% of the sample comes from the top ten. What was sequenced was blood. All receptors derive from a woman in her forties with Graves' hyperthyroidism that later progressed to Graves' ophthalmopathy.

There are many counts of this clonotype. The CDR3 coding sequence is TGTGCCAGCTCACCACCGCGAGCGACAGGGATCCACGAGCAGTACTTC. Its translation is CASSPPRATGIHEQYF. The chain couples TRBV18 to TRBJ2-7, with 7 bases lining up with TRBD1. Germline loops: CDR1 KGHSH, CDR2 LQKENI. This CDR3 is built from 16 residues. J lost 5 bases, V lost 0 bases, and 10 bases had no gene match.

Many counts were recorded for this clonotype. The V gene is TRBV5-8, the J gene TRBJ2-7; D gene ambiguous. V dropped 1 base and J dropped 5 bases, with 16 bases sitting between them. Germline V CDR1 and CDR2: SGHTS, YDEGEE. The CDR3 spans 15 residues. This chain's CDR3 is CASSLLGPGLDEQYF. The CDR3 coding sequence is TGTGCCAGCAGCTTGTTAGGACCCGGGTTGGACGAGCAGTACTTC.

The sample holds many counts of this clonotype. This sequence joins TRBV19 and TRBJ1-5; D may be TRBD1 (6 bases). V gave up 10 bases and J gave up 4 bases, with 17 bases separating them. Germline values: CDR1 LNHDA, CDR2 SQIVND (reference sequence). The CDR3 covers 14 residues. The CDR3 sequence is CATLQPGANQPQHF. CDR3 DNA: TGTGCCACTCTCCAGCCAGGGGCAAATCAGCCCCAGCATTTT.

This clonotype appeared many times. This chain joins TRBV6-1 and TRBJ2-5, with 11 nucleotides matching TRBD2. The germline V gene has CDR1 MNHNS and CDR2 SASEGT. V shed 7 bases and J 5 bases; nucleotides not matched to a gene: 6. CDR3 length: 14 amino acids. The chain's CDR3 is CASTKLAGDETQYF. DNA of the CDR3: TGTGCCAGCACAAAACTAGCGGGAGACGAGACCCAGTACTTC.

V usage is TRBV5-6 and J usage is TRBJ2-2, with 7 bases identical to TRBD1. This CDR3 contains 19 residues. Germline trimming cut 3 bases from V and 6 bases from J; bases unmatched to any gene: 20. CDR1 is SGHDT and CDR2 is YYEEEE in the germline V gene. The CDR3 spells CASSSRVLGQAPGAGELFF. The DNA for the CDR3 is TGTGCCAGCAGCTCCCGTGTCCTTGGACAGGCCCCTGGGGCCGGGGAGCTGTTTTTT.

This clonotype was detected many times. CDR3 in amino acids: CASSLAGPFYEQYF. CDR3 bases: TGCGCCAGCAGCTTGGCCGGCCCTTTCTACGAGCAGTACTTC. This chain links TRBV5-1 with TRBJ2-7, with D unresolved. Germline CDR1 SGHRS, CDR2 YFSETQ. This CDR3 contains 14 residues. V was clipped by 0 bases and J by 3 bases, with 10 bases between them.

This clonotype has ten or more counts. DNA of the CDR3: TGTGCCAGCAGCTTGGGACGGTTTTACAATGAGCAGTTCTTC. Its protein is CASSLGRFYNEQFF. This rearrangement joins TRBV7-9 to TRBJ2-1, with D perhaps TRBD1 or TRBD2 (5 bases each). Germline V gene lookup returns CDR1 SEHNR and CDR2 FQNEAQ (reference sequence). V gave up 3 bases and J gave up 4 bases, with 10 bases separating them. This CDR3 is 14 amino acids long.

This clonotype was detected many times. This chain uses TRBV28 with TRBJ2-7; D is unresolved. This CDR3 is built from 13 residues. Deletions cut 1 base from V and 6 bases from J, with 10 bases between. Per the germline V gene, CDR1 is MDHEN and CDR2 is SYDVKM. The chain's CDR3 is CASSLYRLGEQYF. The CDR3 nucleotides are TGTGCCAGCAGTTTATACCGGCTGGGCGAGCAGTACTTC.

In its sample, this clonotype was seen a few times. The V and J genes are TRBV29-1 and TRBJ2-7; 9 bases agree with TRBD2. Unmatched junction bases numbered 3, after V lost 4 bases and J lost 2 bases. The CDR3 consists of 13 residues. Germline CDR1 is SQVTM and CDR2 is ANQGSEA. The CDR3 is CSVGTSVTYEQYF. Written as DNA, the CDR3 is TGCAGCGTTGGGACTAGCGTAACCTACGAGCAGTACTTC.

This clonotype has only a few counts. The chain carries TRBV12-3 or TRBV12-4 and TRBJ1-5, with D hard to call. The CDR3 has 13 amino acids. V lost 9 bases, J lost 2 bases, and 11 bases lay in between. For the CDR3, the DNA is TGTGCCAGTGGCAAGTGGGGCAATCAGCCCCAGCATTTT. As protein: CASGKWGNQPQHF.

The table lists this clonotype with many counts. The V and J genes are TRBV7-9 and TRBJ2-1, with TRBD2 matching over 9 bases. The germline CDR1 and CDR2 sequences are SEHNR and FQNEAQ (reference sequence). Trimming took 5 bases from V and 7 from J; bases not matched to a gene: 12. There are 16 residues in the CDR3. The chain's CDR3 is CASSTTSGLGRNEQFF. DNA of the CDR3: TGTGCCAGCAGCACGACTAGCGGTCTAGGGAGGAATGAGCAGTTCTTC. Looking up the rest from reference TRBV7-9 and TRBJ2-1 gives the full variable domain: DTGVSQNPRHKITKRGQNVTFRCDPISEHNRLYWYRQTLGQGPEFLTYFQNEAQLEKSRLLSDRFSAERPKGSFSTLEIQRTEQGDSAMYLCASSTTSGLGRNEQFFGPGTRLTVL.

The sample holds many counts of this clonotype. This sequence joins TRBV28 and TRBJ1-1; D is uncertain. The CDR3 length is 13 residues. Germline V lookup: CDR1 MDHEN, CDR2 SYDVKM. V lost 7 bases and J 2 bases, leaving 11 bases between the germline ends. CDR3 sequence: CASTPFYNTEAFF. CDR3 bases: TGTGCCAGCACCCCTTTCTATAACACTGAAGCTTTCTTT.

With respect to this clonotype: No conserved phenylalanine or tryptophan ends this CDR3, so it is likely a read error. The genes are TRBV5-1 and TRBJ1-2; D remains ambiguous. Germline loops: CDR1 SGHRS, CDR2 YFSETQ. The V end was cut by 0 bases, the J end by 0 bases, with 3 bases between. This CDR3 spans 13 amino acids. CDR3 sequence: CASSLDSNYGYTS. The DNA of the CDR3 is TGCGCCAGCAGCTTGGACTCTAACTATGGCTACACCTCC.

This clonotype is labeled medium-sized. The chain carries TRBV11-2 and TRBJ2-1, with TRBD2 matching 9 bases. Germline V CDR1 and CDR2: SGHAT, FQNNGV. After removal of 1 base from V and 4 bases from J, the junction contained 8 bases not matched to a gene. This CDR3 has 17 amino acids. CDR3 coding DNA: TGTGCCAGCAGCTTAGTCTCGGCGGGAGGGCAGTACAATGAGCAGTTCTTC. This gives the protein CASSLVSAGGQYNEQFF.

This clonotype was picked up many times. The chain uses TRBV18 and TRBJ2-1, with 9 bases lining up with TRBD1. Germline-derived CDR1 and CDR2 are KGHSH and LQKENI. There are 15 residues in the CDR3. With V trimmed by 6 bases and J by 2 bases, 5 bases remained unmatched. CDR3 in amino acids: CASSPTGGAYNEQFF. In DNA, the CDR3 is TGTGCCAGCTCCCCGACAGGGGGTGCCTACAATGAGCAGTTCTTC.

This clonotype showed up many times. This chain uses TRBV7-9 with TRBJ2-1; perhaps D is TRBD1 or TRBD2 (6 bases each). V lost 1 base to trimming and J lost 1 base, with 26 bases between them. The CDR3 extends over 21 amino acids. The germline V gene encodes CDR1 SEHNR and CDR2 FQNEAQ (reference sequence). CDR3 in amino acids: CASSLGAGVHWEVFSYNEQFF. The CDR3 region has the DNA TGTGCCAGCAGCTTAGGGGCAGGGGTTCATTGGGAGGTCTTTTCCTACAATGAGCAGTTCTTC. The whole variable domain, filled in from reference TRBV7-9 and TRBJ2-1, reads DTGVSQNPRHKITKRGQNVTFRCDPISEHNRLYWYRQTLGQGPEFLTYFQNEAQLEKSRLLSDRFSAERPKGSFSTLEIQRTEQGDSAMYLCASSLGAGVHWEVFSYNEQFFGPGTRLTVL.

This clonotype showed up many times. This chain's CDR3 is CASSLSGGRVYEQYF. The CDR3 region has the DNA TGTGCCAGCAGCTTATCTGGGGGGCGAGTTTACGAGCAGTACTTC. The chain recombines TRBV7-8 with TRBJ2-7, with D perhaps given as TRBD1 or TRBD2 (6 bases each). V shed 2 bases and J shed 4 bases, with 15 bases lying between them. Germline V CDR1 and CDR2: SGHVS, FQNEAQ. The CDR3 has 15 amino acids. Using reference TRBV7-8 and TRBJ2-7 for the parts outside the CDR3, the full variable domain is GAGVSQSPRYKVAKRGQDVALRCDPISGHVSLFWYQQALGQGPEFLTYFQNEAQLDKSGLPSDRFFAERPEGSVSTLKIQRTQQEDSAVYLCASSLSGGRVYEQYFGPGTRLTVT.

There are many counts of this clonotype. The rearrangement links TRBV11-3 to TRBJ2-3; TRBD1 might be the D (6 bases). Germline values: CDR1 SGHNT, CDR2 YENEEA. V lost 5 bases to trimming and J lost 0 bases, with 12 bases between them. This CDR3 contains 15 residues. CDR3 nucleotides: TGTGCCAGCAGCAAGGGGACATCTAGCACAGATACGCAGTATTTT. Protein sequence: CASSKGTSSTDTQYF.

The table lists this clonotype with many counts. This chain joins TRBV4-1 and TRBJ2-5; D may be TRBD2 (6 bases). CDR1 and CDR2 from the germline V gene are MGHRA and YSYEKL. The CDR3 length is 18 residues. V was cut by 0 bases and J by 7 bases, with 24 bases left in between. The CDR3 region is CASSQDFGAGRLLLTQYF. CDR3 sequence (DNA): TGCGCCAGCAGCCAAGATTTCGGGGCAGGGAGGCTCCTACTGACCCAGTACTTC.